This T cell receptor beta chain was recovered during a study of metastatic and nonmetastatic thyroid tumors. Study summary: Comparative analysis of repertoires was undertaken across blood and tumor or nodule tissue obtained from malignant and benign thyroid patients.

Trimming took 4 bases from V and 4 from J, leaving 19 bases between them. The CDR3 is 16 amino acids. No treatment of any kind had been given to any patient before thyroid surgery. Methods used by the authors: Building a distant-metastasis classifier for papillary thyroid cancer drew on CDR3 differences across clinicopathological groups. TCRdb re-called clones from the PCR reads using MiXCR. Here the V and J calls rest on TCRdb's processing, not on the authors' analysis. The table shows around 30,000 clones, with 20% to 25% occurring only once. In its sample, this clone is medium-sized. The gene calls are TRBV12-3 or TRBV12-4 and TRBJ1-2; D might be TRBD1 (6 bases). This receptor was obtained from a female donor with papillary thyroid cancer or a benign thyroid nodule (not recorded which). Some clones in this sample may be carry-over from other donors' samples. The material sequenced was blood. The CDR3, as DNA: TGTGCCAGCAGTTCAAGGGACATCCGGAGCCCCTATGGCTACACCTTC. Residues: CASSSRDIRSPYGYTF.